The sample holds many counts of the clone carrying this TCR beta chain. This record comes from a study of human T cells and chemical hapten exposure. Study-wide context: The sensitizing agent was 2% DPC, placed on approximately 2 cm by approximately 2 cm of upper inner arm skin. Small differences in pooled library volume mainly drove the variation in TCR yields per sample.

This sample's time point: patch test 3, about 24 weeks after DPC sensitization. Stated treatment: therapeutic diphenylcyclopropenone sensitization with weekly scalp DPC. Someone pulled total RNA out of unfractionated whole blood. Library preparation tagged each individual cDNA molecule with a unique molecular identifier. Each CDR3 protein is one row after TCRdb ran MiXCR on the RACE reads. The table records about 84,000 distinct CDR3 sequences, 10% to 14% of them present only once. The V and J ends lost 3 bases and 6 bases respectively, with 12 bases between them. The CDR3 is made up of 13 amino acids. Germline V gene sequence: CDR1 SGHVS, CDR2 FQNEAQ.

The TCR comes from a woman in her 50s with alopecia areata. Some clones in this sample may be carry-over from other donors' samples. The chain joins TRBV7-8 to TRBJ2-7; D perhaps matches TRBD1 (6 bases). Sequences were derived from whole blood, sampled in connection with sensitization to the hapten diphenylcyclopropenone (DPC). Written as DNA, the CDR3 is TGTGCCAGCAGCTTCTCAGGGGAAGGCGAGCAGTACTTC. Translation gives CASSFSGEGEQYF.